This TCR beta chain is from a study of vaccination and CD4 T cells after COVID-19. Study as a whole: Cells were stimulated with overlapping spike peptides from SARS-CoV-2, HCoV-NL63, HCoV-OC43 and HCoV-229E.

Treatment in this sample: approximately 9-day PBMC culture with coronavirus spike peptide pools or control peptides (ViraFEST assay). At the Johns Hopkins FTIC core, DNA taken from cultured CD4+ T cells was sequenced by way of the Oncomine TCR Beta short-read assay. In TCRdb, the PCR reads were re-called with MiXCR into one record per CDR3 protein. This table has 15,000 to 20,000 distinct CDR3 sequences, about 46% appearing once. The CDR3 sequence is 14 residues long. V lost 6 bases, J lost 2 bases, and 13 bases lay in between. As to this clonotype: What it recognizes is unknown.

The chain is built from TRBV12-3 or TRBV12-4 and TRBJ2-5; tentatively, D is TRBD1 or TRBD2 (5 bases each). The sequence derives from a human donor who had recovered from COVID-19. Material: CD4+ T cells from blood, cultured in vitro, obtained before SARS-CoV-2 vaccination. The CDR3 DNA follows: TGTGCCAGCAGCCACAGGACTTGGCAAGAGACCCAGTACTTC. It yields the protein CASSHRTWQETQYF.